This T cell receptor (beta chain) was profiled in a study of blood T cell repertoires in COVID-19. As for the study in general: Material from acute and convalescent COVID-19 was sourced from the United States, Italy and Spain. Sources were T cells, B-cell-depleted T cells, or PBMCs; the material itself was cDNA or gDNA.

Original processing methods: Quantification of nucleated cells was approximated via reference gene primer amplification. Data came from immunoSEQ multiplex PCR; TCRdb stores just in-frame clones and leaves some out. That table is the source of V, J and clone size, and D and trimming were worked out from the DNA. The sample has approximately 25,000 clones; over 75% are singletons. The sample consisted of peripheral blood. This clonotype was obtained from a man between 50 and 59 years old with active COVID-19.

The CDR3 loop is CASSLDIGNYGYTF. Written as DNA, the CDR3 is TGTGCCAGCAGCTTAGATATCGGTAACTATGGCTACACCTTC. The chain is built from TRBV11-2 and TRBJ1-2; D is uncertain. CDR3 size: 14 residues. Trimming took off 0 bases at V and 1 base at J, with 6 bases between the two ends. From germline, CDR1 is SGHAT and CDR2 FQNNGV.